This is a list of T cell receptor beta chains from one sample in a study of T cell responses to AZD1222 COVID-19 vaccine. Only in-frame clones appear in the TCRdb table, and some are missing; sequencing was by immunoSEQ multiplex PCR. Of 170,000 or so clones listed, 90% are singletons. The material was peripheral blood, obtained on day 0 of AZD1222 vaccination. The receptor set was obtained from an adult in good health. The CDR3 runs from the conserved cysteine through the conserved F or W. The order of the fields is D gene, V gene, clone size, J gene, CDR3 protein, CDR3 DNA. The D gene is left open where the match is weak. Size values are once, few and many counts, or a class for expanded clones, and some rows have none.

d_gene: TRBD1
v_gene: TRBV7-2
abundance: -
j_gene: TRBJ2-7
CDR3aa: CASSLDNRGNEQYF
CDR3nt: TGTGCCAGCAGCTTGGACAACAGGGGTAACGAGCAGTACTTC

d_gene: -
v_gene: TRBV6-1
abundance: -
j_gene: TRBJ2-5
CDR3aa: CASSEPGGEDRRQETQYF
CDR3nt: TGTGCCAGCAGTGAACCGGGGGGAGAGGACAGGAGACAAGAGACCCAGTACTTC

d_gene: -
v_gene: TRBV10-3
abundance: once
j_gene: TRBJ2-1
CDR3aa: CASLQDNEQFF
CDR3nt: TGTGCCAGCCTACAGGACAATGAGCAGTTCTTC

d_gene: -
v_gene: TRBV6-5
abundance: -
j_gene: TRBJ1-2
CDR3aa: CASSYQTGNYGYTF
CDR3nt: TGTGCCAGCAGTTACCAAACAGGGAACTATGGCTACACCTTC

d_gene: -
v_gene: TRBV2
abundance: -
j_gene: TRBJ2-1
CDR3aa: CASGRYNEQFF
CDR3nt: TGTGCCAGCGGACGGTACAATGAGCAGTTCTTC

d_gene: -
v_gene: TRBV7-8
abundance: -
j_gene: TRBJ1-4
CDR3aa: CASSLAPTGTHREKLFF
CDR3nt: TGTGCCAGCAGCTTAGCCCCCACCGGGACCCACCGGGAAAAACTGTTTTTT

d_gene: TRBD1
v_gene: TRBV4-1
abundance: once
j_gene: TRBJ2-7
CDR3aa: CASSQGTGAFLDEQYF
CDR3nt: TGCGCCAGCAGCCAAGGGACAGGGGCCTTCCTAGACGAGCAGTACTTC

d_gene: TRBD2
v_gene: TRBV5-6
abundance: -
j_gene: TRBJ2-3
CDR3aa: CASSLAGSGGTDTQYF
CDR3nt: TGTGCCAGCAGCTTGGCGGGGAGCGGGGGCACAGATACGCAGTATTTT

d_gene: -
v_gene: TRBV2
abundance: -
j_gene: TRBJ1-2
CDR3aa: CASRPRGGNYGYTF
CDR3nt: TGTGCCAGCAGGCCCCGGGGGGGAAACTATGGCTACACCTTC

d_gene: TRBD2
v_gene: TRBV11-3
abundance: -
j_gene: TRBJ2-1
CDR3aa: CASSRGLAGSNEQFF
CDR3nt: TGTGCCAGCAGCAGGGGACTAGCGGGCTCCAATGAGCAGTTCTTC

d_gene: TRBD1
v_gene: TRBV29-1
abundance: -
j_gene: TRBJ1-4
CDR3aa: CSVRQGFPIREKLFF
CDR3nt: TGCAGCGTACGACAGGGCTTCCCAATCCGAGAAAAACTGTTTTTT

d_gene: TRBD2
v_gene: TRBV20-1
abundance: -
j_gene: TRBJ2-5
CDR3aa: CSASDGTSPLNEQYF
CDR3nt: TGCAGTGCTAGTGACGGGACTAGCCCCCTTAACGAACAGTACTTC

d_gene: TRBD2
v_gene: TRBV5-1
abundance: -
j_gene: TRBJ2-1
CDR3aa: CASSSGPGGNEQFF
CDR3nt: TGCGCCAGCAGCTCTGGACCGGGGGGCAATGAGCAGTTCTTC

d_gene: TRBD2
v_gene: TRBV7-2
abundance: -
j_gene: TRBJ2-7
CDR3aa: CASSLSASGGFPYEQYF
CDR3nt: TGTGCCAGCAGCTTAAGTGCTAGCGGGGGGTTTCCCTACGAGCAGTACTTC

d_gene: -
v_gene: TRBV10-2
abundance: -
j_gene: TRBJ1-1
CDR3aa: CASSEPQTSAFF
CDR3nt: TGCGCCAGCAGTGAACCCCAAACATCGGCTTTCTTT

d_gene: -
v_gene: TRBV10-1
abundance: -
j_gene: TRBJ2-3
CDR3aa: CASTPLNNRGRRTDTQYF
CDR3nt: TGCGCCAGCACCCCCCTCAACAACCGGGGAAGGAGGACAGATACGCAGTATTTT

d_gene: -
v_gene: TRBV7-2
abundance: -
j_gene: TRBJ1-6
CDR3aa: CASSLRGGGNSPLHF
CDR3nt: TGTGCCAGCAGCCTCCGAGGGGGGGGTAATTCACCCCTCCACTTT

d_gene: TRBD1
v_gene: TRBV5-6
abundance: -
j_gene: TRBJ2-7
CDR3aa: CASSPIGTGAYEQYF
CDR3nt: TGTGCCAGCAGTCCCATTGGGACAGGGGCCTACGAGCAGTACTTC

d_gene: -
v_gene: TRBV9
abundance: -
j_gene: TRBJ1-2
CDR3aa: CASSVPDRPNYGYTF
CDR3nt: TGTGCCAGCAGCGTCCCGGACAGACCTAACTATGGCTACACCTTC

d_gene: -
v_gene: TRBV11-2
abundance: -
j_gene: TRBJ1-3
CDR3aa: CASSLGRVSGNTIYF
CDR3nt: TGTGCCAGCAGCTTAGGTCGGGTCTCTGGAAACACCATATATTTT

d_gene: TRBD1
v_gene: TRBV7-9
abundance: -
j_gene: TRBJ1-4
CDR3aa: CASSLGDRGDEKLFF
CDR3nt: TGTGCCAGCAGCTTAGGGGACAGGGGCGATGAAAAACTGTTTTTT

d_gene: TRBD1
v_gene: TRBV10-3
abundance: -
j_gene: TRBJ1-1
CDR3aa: CAISRDRAIEAFF
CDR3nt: TGTGCCATCAGCCGGGACAGGGCGATTGAAGCTTTCTTT

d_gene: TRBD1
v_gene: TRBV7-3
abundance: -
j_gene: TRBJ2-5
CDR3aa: CASSRGQTQETQYF
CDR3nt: TGTGCCAGCAGTCGGGGACAGACACAAGAGACCCAGTACTTC

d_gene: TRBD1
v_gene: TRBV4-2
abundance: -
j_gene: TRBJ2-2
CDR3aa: CASSQDSAGGYDGELFF
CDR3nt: TGTGCCAGCAGCCAAGATTCGGCAGGGGGCTACGACGGGGAGCTGTTTTTT

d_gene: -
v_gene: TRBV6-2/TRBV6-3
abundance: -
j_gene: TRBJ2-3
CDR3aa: CASSSPSGGDTQYF
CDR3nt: TGTGCCAGCAGTTCGCCCAGTGGCGGGGATACGCAGTATTTT

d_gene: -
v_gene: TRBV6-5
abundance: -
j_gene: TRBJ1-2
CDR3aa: CASSYGARAGDYGYTF
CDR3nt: TGTGCCAGCAGTTACGGGGCCAGGGCCGGGGACTATGGCTACACCTTC

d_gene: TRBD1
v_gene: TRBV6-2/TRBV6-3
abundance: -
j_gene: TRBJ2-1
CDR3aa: CASTPGTGANEQFF
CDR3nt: TGTGCCAGCACCCCAGGGACAGGGGCAAATGAGCAGTTCTTC

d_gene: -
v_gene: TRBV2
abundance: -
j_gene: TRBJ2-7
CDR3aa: CASSVGQSYEQYF
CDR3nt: TGTGCCAGCAGTGTAGGACAGTCCTACGAGCAGTACTTC